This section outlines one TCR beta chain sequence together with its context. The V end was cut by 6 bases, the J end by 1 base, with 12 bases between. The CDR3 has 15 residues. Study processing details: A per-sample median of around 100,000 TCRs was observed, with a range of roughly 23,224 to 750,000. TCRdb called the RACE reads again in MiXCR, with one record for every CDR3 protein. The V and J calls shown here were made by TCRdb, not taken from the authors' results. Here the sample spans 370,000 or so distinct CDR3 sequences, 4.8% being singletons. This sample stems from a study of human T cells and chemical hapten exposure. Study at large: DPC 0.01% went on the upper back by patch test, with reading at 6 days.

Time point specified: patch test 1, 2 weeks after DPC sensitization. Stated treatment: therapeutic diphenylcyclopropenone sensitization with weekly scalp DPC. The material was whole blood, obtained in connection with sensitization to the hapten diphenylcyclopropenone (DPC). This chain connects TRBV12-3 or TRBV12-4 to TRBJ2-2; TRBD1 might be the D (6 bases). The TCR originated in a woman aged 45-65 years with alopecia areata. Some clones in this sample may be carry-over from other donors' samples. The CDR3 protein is CASRTGTMNTGELFF. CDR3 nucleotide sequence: TGTGCCAGCAGGACCGGGACAATGAACACCGGGGAGCTGTTTTTT.